The present T cell receptor beta chain was sequenced within a study of shared clonotypes between healthy human individuals. Study-wide context: CD4 naive cells filled three plates per donor, CD4 memory three, CD8 naive two and CD8 memory one. Findings and limits, study-wide: A handful of donors showed sharing of approximately 5% of naive CD4 clonotypes. Sampling involved blood alone; tissue repertoires likely differ.

Points on this clone: The target antigen is unknown.

Here immunoSEQ multiplex PCR was the method, and the copy in TCRdb shows in-frame clones only, minus some. The sample lists 800,000 to 950,000 clones; roughly 96% were seen once. The CDR3 is made up of 13 amino acids. CDR1 is MNHEY, CDR2 SVGAGI, per germline. V was clipped by 6 bases and J by 4 bases, with 10 bases between them. Naive CD8 isolation took CD45RO-negative cells positively selected for CCR7 and excluded terminally differentiated effector memory CD45RA+ cells. Healthy HIV-negative adults without recent acute infections or vaccinations served as donors. The specimen was naive CD8+ T cells sorted from blood. V is TRBV6-5 and J is TRBJ2-4; D is undetermined. The TCR comes from a man aged 25 to 40 in good health. This CDR3 reads CASSPPEKNIQYF. The CDR3 DNA reads as TGTGCCAGCAGCCCACCGGAAAAAAACATTCAGTACTTC.